Presented here are 10 T cell receptor beta chains from one specimen sequenced in a study of OX40 agonist ivuxolimab in advanced cancers. TCRdb's copy holds only in-frame clones and misses some; the assay was immunoSEQ multiplex PCR. The table shows around 26,000 clones, with around 81% occurring only once. The source was CD4+ or CD8+ T cells sorted from blood, collected in a trial of the OX40 agonist ivuxolimab. All receptors derive from an adult with an advanced solid tumor such as melanoma, head and neck, liver or kidney cancer.

The chain uses TRBV10-3 and TRBJ2-7; the match to TRBD2 covers 7 bases. V dropped 8 bases and J dropped 3; count of bases not matched to a gene: 7. The CDR3 contains 13 residues. Germline-derived CDR1 and CDR2 are ENHRY and SYGVKD. CDR3 bases: TGTGCCATCCTCTCTATAGCGGGCTACGAGCAGTACTTC. As protein: CAILSIAGYEQYF.

By proportion, this clone is hyperexpanded. The chain carries TRBV28 and TRBJ2-1; 9 positions match TRBD2. The CDR3 sequence is 18 residues long. The germline V gene encodes CDR1 MDHEN and CDR2 SYDVKM. Germline trimming cut 1 base from V and 6 bases from J; bases unmatched to any gene: 13. The chain's CDR3 is CASSLFDRVLAGLNEQFF. For the CDR3, the DNA is TGTGCCAGCAGTTTATTCGACAGAGTACTAGCGGGCCTCAATGAGCAGTTCTTC.

This clone was detected a few times. The chain recombines TRBV9 with TRBJ2-1; the D gene is possibly TRBD1 (5 bases). The CDR3 loop spans 18 amino acids. V was pared by 1 base and J by 5 bases, with 22 bases between. The germline gives CDR1 SGDLS, CDR2 YYNGEE. CDR3 amino acids: CASSVSFYRADSNNEQFF. The CDR3 DNA sequence: TGTGCCAGCAGCGTAAGCTTCTATAGGGCAGACAGTAACAATGAGCAGTTCTTC. The full variable domain, rest sourced from reference TRBV9 and TRBJ2-1, is DSGVTQTPKHLITATGQRVTLRCSPRSGDLSVYWYQQSLDQGLQFLIQYYNGEERAKGNILERFSAQQFPDLHSELNLSSLELGDSALYFCASSVSFYRADSNNEQFFGPGTRLTVL.

V gene TRBV5-1 combines with J gene TRBJ2-3; TRBD2 aligns across 10 bases. This CDR3 is built from 13 residues. Losses at the gene ends were 2 bases for V and 7 bases for J; bases not matched to a gene: 1. The germline gives CDR1 SGHRS, CDR2 YFSETQ. The CDR3 DNA reads TGCGCCAGCAGCTTTACTAGCGGGAATACGCAGTATTTT. Protein product: CASSFTSGNTQYF.

This chain links TRBV27 with TRBJ1-1, with a tentative D call TRBD1 (6 bases). Germline loops: CDR1 MNHEY, CDR2 SMNVEV (reference sequence). The CDR3 spans 14 residues. V dropped 5 bases and J dropped 1 base, with 11 bases sitting between them. The CDR3 nucleotides are TGTGCCAGCAGTAACAGGGATTGGAACACTGAAGCTTTCTTT. Protein sequence: CASSNRDWNTEAFF.

This chain connects TRBV7-3 to TRBJ2-1, with 8 positions matching TRBD2. With V trimmed by 1 base and J by 5 bases, 10 bases remained unmatched. The germline V gene has CDR1 SGHTA and CDR2 FQGTGA. The CDR3 runs 17 residues. CDR3 amino acids: CASSLNPGLVQNNEQFF. For the CDR3, the DNA is TGTGCCAGCAGCTTAAATCCGGGACTAGTCCAGAACAATGAGCAGTTCTTC.

Sample share makes this clone medium-sized (0.01 to 0.1%). The chain has TRBV5-1 and TRBJ2-7; no reliable D call. The CDR3 spans 14 residues. Germline V gives CDR1 SGHRS, CDR2 YFSETQ. V dropped 1 base and J dropped 2 bases, with 10 bases sitting between them. The CDR3 bases are TGCGCCAGCAGCTTGCCAACACCCCCCTACGAGCAGTACTTC. Translation: CASSLPTPPYEQYF.

The V and J genes are TRBV11-3 and TRBJ2-7; D unclear. Trimming removed 5 bases at V and 5 bases at J, with 13 bases between. The CDR3 loop spans 13 amino acids. In germline, CDR1 is SGHNT, CDR2 YENEEA. The CDR3 is CASSPRGFDEQYF. In DNA, the CDR3 is TGTGCCAGCAGCCCTCGTGGGTTCGACGAGCAGTACTTC.

The rearrangement joins TRBV7-9 to TRBJ2-7; no clear D gene. CDR1 is SEHNR, CDR2 FQNEAQ, per germline (reference sequence). This CDR3 is built from 14 residues. V lost 1 base and J lost 3, with 10 bases in between. The CDR3 nucleotides are TGTGCCAGCAGCTTAGGACACCCTTTCTACGAGCAGTACTTC. Its translation: CASSLGHPFYEQYF. Combining the CDR3 with reference TRBV7-9 and TRBJ2-7 gives the whole variable domain DTGVSQNPRHKITKRGQNVTFRCDPISEHNRLYWYRQTLGQGPEFLTYFQNEAQLEKSRLLSDRFSAERPKGSFSTLEIQRTEQGDSAMYLCASSLGHPFYEQYFGPGTRLTVT.

The chain couples TRBV27 to TRBJ2-7, with D maybe TRBD2 (6 bases). Germline assignment: CDR1 MNHEY and CDR2 SMNVEV (reference sequence). The CDR3 runs to 14 residues. V was cut by 3 bases and J by 5 bases, with 14 bases left in between. CDR3 sequence reads: CASSFSSGGNEQYF. The CDR3 coding sequence is TGTGCCAGCAGTTTTTCCAGCGGAGGGAACGAGCAGTACTTC.